The 10 T cell receptor beta chains below were found in one sample sequenced in a study of tumor-infiltrating lymphocytes in primary liver carcinoma. The investigators made TCR beta cDNA from about 0.45 ug total RNA, using a constant-region primer. Three rounds of nested multiplex PCR with slightly modified ARM-PCR produced TCR beta libraries. With TRBV1-TRBV30 forward primers and a C-beta reverse primer, the first two PCR rounds were run for approximately 10 cycles each. TCRdb fed the multiplex PCR reads into MiXCR, producing one record per CDR3 protein. The sample yields around 56,000 distinct CDR3 sequences, about two thirds seen once. The study co-extracted DNA and RNA from about 20-30 mg of unsorted bulk tissue. Sequenced: liver tumor tissue from sampling region 2. Subset denoted: tumor region T2, inferior pole. These receptors were obtained from a man aged 35 to 55 with primary liver carcinoma and hepatitis B virus infection.

This chain links TRBV6-5 with TRBJ1-1, with 10 bases that match TRBD1. Germline CDR1 is MNHEY and CDR2 is SVGAGI. The length of the CDR3 is 16 residues. The CDR3 nucleotides read TGTGGCTGCAGCCGACAGGGGGCCGCAATGAACACTGAAGCTTTCTTT. It encodes CGCSRQGAAMNTEAFF.

This clonotype was seen only a few times. A much larger clone differs by one base, so this may be a read error. This rearrangement joins TRBV28 to TRBJ2-5, with TRBD1 identical over 7 bases. Unmatched junction bases numbered 7, after V lost 5 bases and J lost 4 bases. The germline CDR1 and CDR2 sequences are MDHEN and SYDVKM. The CDR3 length is 14 residues. The CDR3 coding sequence is TGTGCCAGCAGTCCGATGTCAGGGGGAGAGACCCAGTACTTC. Protein: CASSPMSGGETQYF.

Details on this clonotype: As the CDR3 is not closed by the conserved phenylalanine or tryptophan, this likely results from a read error. This chain joins TRBV4-1 and TRBJ1-6; maybe TRBD1 (5 bases). The CDR3 extends over 16 amino acids. The germline gives CDR1 MGHRA, CDR2 YSYEKL. CDR3 loop: CVSSHHLQVADSPLHS. CDR3 DNA sequence: TGCGTCAGCAGCCACCACCTACAGGTGGCGGATTCACCCCTCCACTCT.

Concerning this clonotype: A much larger clonotype is one base distant, so this may be a read error. The genes are TRBV24-1 and TRBJ1-5, with D unclear. The germline V gene encodes CDR1 KGHDR and CDR2 SFDVKD. The CDR3 loop spans 11 amino acids. CDR3 in DNA: TGTGCCACCAGACGGTCTCAGGCCCAGCATTTT. Encoded protein: CATRRSQAQHF.

This clonotype came up many times. One end of the junction is discordant with germline, which a read error may explain. This chain uses TRBV5-1 with TRBJ2-1; 14 bases agree with TRBD2. Germline V lookup: CDR1 SGHRS, CDR2 YFSETQ. The CDR3 covers 14 residues. CDR3 coding DNA: TGCGCCAGCAGTCCCCGACTAGCGGGAGGGCAGGAGGTCTTC. Its protein is CASSPRLAGGQEVF.

As concerns this clonotype: The junction and the germline gene differ at one end; a read error may be behind it. V usage is TRBV29-1 and J usage is TRBJ2-3; the match to TRBD1 covers 11 bases. Germline assignment: CDR1 SQVTM and CDR2 ANQGSEA. The CDR3 is made up of 18 amino acids. In DNA form, the CDR3 reads TGTAGCGTTGAGGGACAGGGGGTGATCCACTATTCCACAGATACGCACTATTTT. This codes for CSVEGQGVIHYSTDTHYF.

The chain has TRBV4-2 and TRBJ1-6; D ambiguous. CDR1 and CDR2 (germline): LGHNA, YNFKEQ. CDR3 length: 16 amino acids. V dropped 1 base and J dropped 0 bases, with 7 bases sitting between them. CDR3 nucleotide sequence: TGTGCCAGCAGCCAAGGTGGGAACTCCTATAATTCACCCCTCCACTTT. Its protein product is CASSQGGNSYNSPLHF.

The chain carries TRBV5-1 and TRBJ2-1; 12 nucleotides agree with TRBD2. Germline-derived CDR1 and CDR2 are SGHRS and YFSETQ. The CDR3 is 15 amino acids. J was trimmed by 6 bases and V by 3 bases; bases with no gene match: 4. The CDR3 loop reads CASSSLAGGANEQFF. CDR3 nucleotides: TGCGCCAGCAGCTCCCTAGCGGGAGGGGCCAATGAGCAGTTCTTC.

Only a few counts were recorded for this clonotype. This clone may be a read error of a much larger clone one base away. The gene calls are TRBV14 and TRBJ1-1, with D unresolved. CDR1 and CDR2 from the germline V gene are SGHDN and FVKESK. V was cut by 2 bases and J by 10 bases, with 17 bases left in between. CDR3 length: 14 residues. This CDR3 reads CASSQMGASLAAFF. The CDR3 DNA reads as TGTGCCAGCAGCCAAATGGGAGCGTCGCTGGCAGCTTTCTTT. Full variable domain (remainder filled in from reference TRBV14 and TRBJ1-1): EAGVTQFPSHSVIEKGQTVTLRCDPISGHDNLYWYRRVMGKEIKFLLHFVKESKQDESGMPNNRFLAERTGGTYSTLKVQPAELEDSGVYFCASSQMGASLAAFFGQGTRLTVV.

In regard to this clonotype: This may come from a read error, since a much larger clone is one base off. The chain carries TRBV11-2 and TRBJ2-3; a possible D gene is TRBD2 (6 bases). The CDR3 runs 17 residues. Germline V gene sequence: CDR1 SGHAT, CDR2 FQNNGV. CDR3 nucleotide sequence: TGTCCCAGCAGCTTAGATCCGGGGGAGACTCGCACAGATACGCAGTATTTT. This translates into CPSSLDPGETRTDTQYF.